This T cell receptor (beta chain) was identified in a study of post-analysis software for immune sequencing data. Study-level results: TRBV segments more frequent in patients than in controls numbered a few and included TRBV5-6, TRBV5-1 and TRBV20-1.

Unique molecular identifiers were built into the TCR beta cDNA libraries. From approximately 0.95 to 9.8 million T cells, around 500,000 cDNA molecules were obtained. In TCRdb, the PCR reads were re-called with MiXCR into one record per CDR3 protein. The sample shows 350,000 to 450,000 distinct CDR3 sequences, 39% of them seen only once. The sample holds a few counts of this clonotype. Its target is not known. The CDR3 covers 17 residues. V dropped 1 base and J dropped 0 bases, with 12 bases sitting between them. In germline, CDR1 is SGHVS, CDR2 FNYEAQ. The sample was blood. The chain has TRBV7-6 and TRBJ1-4; D unclear. The clonotype comes from a girl aged 2-10 years with multiple sclerosis. The CDR3 nucleotides read TGTGCCAGCAGCTTAGTTACTGGAATTTCAACTAATGAAAAACTGTTTTTT. It specifies CASSLVTGISTNEKLFF. Drawing the rest from reference TRBV7-6 and TRBJ1-4, the complete variable domain is GAGVSQSPRYKVTKRGQDVALRCDPISGHVSLYWYRQALGQGPEFLTYFNYEAQQDKSGLPNDRFSAERPEGSISTLTIQRTEQRDSAMYRCASSLVTGISTNEKLFFGSGTQLSVL.